This TCR beta chain was captured by sequencing in a study of blood T cell repertoires in COVID-19. Study summary: Sources were T cells, B-cell-depleted T cells, or PBMCs; the material itself was cDNA or gDNA.

Per the germline V gene, CDR1 is SGHVS and CDR2 is FNYEAQ. The V gene lost 3 bases and the J gene lost 0 bases, with 7 bases spanning the gap. CDR3 length: 14 amino acids. Using immunoSEQ multiplex PCR, the repertoire was profiled, and TCRdb retains in-frame clones only, with some absent. The sample gives around 83,000 clones, roughly 86% of which show up once; roughly 8% is in the top ten. The sample taken for sequencing was peripheral blood. This clonotype originated in a man older than 75 with active or convalescent COVID-19. The rearrangement joins TRBV7-6 to TRBJ2-3; D gene ambiguous. CDR3 loop: CASSLGPSTDTQYF. DNA of the CDR3: TGTGCCAGCAGCTTGGGCCCTAGCACAGATACGCAGTATTTT. The whole variable domain, filled in from reference TRBV7-6 and TRBJ2-3, reads GAGVSQSPRYKVTKRGQDVALRCDPISGHVSLYWYRQALGQGPEFLTYFNYEAQQDKSGLPNDRFSAERPEGSISTLTIQRTEQRDSAMYRCASSLGPSTDTQYFGPGTRLTVL.